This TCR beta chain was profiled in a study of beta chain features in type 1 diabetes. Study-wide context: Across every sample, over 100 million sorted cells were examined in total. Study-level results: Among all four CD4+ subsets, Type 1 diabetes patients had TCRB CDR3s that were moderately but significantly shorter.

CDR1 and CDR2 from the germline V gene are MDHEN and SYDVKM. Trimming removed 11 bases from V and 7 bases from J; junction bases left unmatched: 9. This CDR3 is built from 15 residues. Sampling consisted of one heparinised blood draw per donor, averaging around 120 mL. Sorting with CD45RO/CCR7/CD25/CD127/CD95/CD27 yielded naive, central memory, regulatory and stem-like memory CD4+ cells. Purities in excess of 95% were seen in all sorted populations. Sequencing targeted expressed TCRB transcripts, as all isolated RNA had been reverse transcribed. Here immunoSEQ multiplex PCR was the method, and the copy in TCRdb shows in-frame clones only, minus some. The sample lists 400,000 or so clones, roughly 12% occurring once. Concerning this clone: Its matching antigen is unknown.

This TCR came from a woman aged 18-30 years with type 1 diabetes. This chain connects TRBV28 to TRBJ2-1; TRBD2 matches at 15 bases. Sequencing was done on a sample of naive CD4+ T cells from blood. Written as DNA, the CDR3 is TGTGCCGTCCCGGGACTAGCGGGAGGTGGGAATGAGCAGTTCTTC. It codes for CAVPGLAGGGNEQFF.